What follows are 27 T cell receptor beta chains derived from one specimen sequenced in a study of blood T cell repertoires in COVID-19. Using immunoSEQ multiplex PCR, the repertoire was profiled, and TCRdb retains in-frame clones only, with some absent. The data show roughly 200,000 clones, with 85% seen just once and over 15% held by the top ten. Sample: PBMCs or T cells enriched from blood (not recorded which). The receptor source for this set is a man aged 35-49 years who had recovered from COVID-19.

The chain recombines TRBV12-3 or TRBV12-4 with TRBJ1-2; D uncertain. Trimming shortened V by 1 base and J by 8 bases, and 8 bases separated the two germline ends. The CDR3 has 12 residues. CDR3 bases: TGTGCCAGCAGTTTAGGAGTCGGGGGCTACACCTTC. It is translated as CASSLGVGGYTF.

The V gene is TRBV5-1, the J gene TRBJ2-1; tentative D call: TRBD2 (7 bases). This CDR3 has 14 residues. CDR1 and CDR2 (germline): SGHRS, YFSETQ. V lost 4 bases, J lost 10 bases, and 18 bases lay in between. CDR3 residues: CASSPPQGRGEQFF. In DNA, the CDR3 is TGCGCCAGCAGCCCTCCCCAGGGGCGGGGGGAGCAGTTCTTC.

As DNA, the CDR3 is TGTGCCAGCAGTTTATGGGGAGGGGCCCCCTACGAGCAGTACTTC. Translated: CASSLWGGAPYEQYF. The chain recombines TRBV28 with TRBJ2-7; 7 bases are a match to TRBD2. Germline trimming cut 0 bases from V and 2 bases from J; bases unmatched to any gene: 4. The CDR3 loop spans 15 amino acids. Germline CDR1 and CDR2: MDHEN and SYDVKM.

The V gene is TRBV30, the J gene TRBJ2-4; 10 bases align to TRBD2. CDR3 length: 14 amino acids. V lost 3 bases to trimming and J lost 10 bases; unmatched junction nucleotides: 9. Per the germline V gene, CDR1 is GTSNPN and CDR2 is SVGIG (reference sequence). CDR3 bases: TGTGCCTGGAGCCTCGGATCGACTAGCGGGATTCAGTACTTC. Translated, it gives CAWSLGSTSGIQYF.

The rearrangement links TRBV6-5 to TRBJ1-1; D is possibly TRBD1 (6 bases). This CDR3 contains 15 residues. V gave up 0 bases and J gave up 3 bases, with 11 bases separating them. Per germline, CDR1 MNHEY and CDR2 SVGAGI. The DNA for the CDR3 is TGTGCCAGCAGTTACTCATCCAGGGGAGACACTGAAGCTTTCTTT. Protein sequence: CASSYSSRGDTEAFF.

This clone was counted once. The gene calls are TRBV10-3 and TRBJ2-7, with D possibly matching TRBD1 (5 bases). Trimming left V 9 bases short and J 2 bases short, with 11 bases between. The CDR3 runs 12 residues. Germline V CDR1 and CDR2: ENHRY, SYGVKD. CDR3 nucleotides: TGTGCCATTTCAGACAGAACCTACGAGCAGTACTTC. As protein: CAISDRTYEQYF.

CDR3 bases: TGTGCCAGCAGCCGCTACGGTCTGTTCGAGCAGTACTTC. Encoded protein: CASSRYGLFEQYF. The chain links TRBV6-5 to TRBJ2-7; no reliable D call. V lost 6 bases and J 6 bases, leaving 15 bases between the germline ends. This CDR3 has 13 residues. Germline V gene lookup returns CDR1 MNHEY and CDR2 SVGAGI.

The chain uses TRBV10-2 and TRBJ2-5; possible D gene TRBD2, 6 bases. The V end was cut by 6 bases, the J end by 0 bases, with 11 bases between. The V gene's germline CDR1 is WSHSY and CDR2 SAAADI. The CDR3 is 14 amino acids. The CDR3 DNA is TGCGCCAGCAGGGACTACAACAACCAAGAGACCCAGTACTTC. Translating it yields CASRDYNNQETQYF.

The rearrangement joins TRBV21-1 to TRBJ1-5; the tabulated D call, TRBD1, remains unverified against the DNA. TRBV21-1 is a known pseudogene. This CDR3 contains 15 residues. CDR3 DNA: TGTGCCAGCAGCAAAGAGCGACAGCAAAATCAGCCCCAGCATTTT. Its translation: CASSKERQQNQPQHF.

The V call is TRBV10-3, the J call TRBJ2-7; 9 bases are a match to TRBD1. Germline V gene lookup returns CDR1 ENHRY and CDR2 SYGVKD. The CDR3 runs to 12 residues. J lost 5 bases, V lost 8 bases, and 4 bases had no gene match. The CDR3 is CAIGDRDNEQYF. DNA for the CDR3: TGTGCCATCGGGGACAGGGACAACGAGCAGTACTTC.

The CDR3 spells CASSTTDRGYNSPLHF. CDR3 coding DNA: TGTGCCAGCAGCACTACGGACAGGGGGTATAATTCACCCCTCCACTTT. This sequence joins TRBV7-9 and TRBJ1-6; 10 bases fit TRBD1. Germline lookup yields CDR1 SEHNR and CDR2 FQNEAQ (reference sequence). The CDR3 spans 16 residues. With V trimmed by 5 bases and J by 4 bases, 5 bases remained unmatched.

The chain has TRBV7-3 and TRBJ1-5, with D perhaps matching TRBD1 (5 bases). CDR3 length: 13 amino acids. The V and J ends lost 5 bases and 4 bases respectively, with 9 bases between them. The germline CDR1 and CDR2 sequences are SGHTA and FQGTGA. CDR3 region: CASSAGLNQPQHF. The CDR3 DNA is TGTGCCAGCAGCGCAGGGTTAAATCAGCCCCAGCATTTT. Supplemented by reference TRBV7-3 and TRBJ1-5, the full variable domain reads GAGVSQTPSNKVTEKGKYVELRCDPISGHTALYWYRQSLGQGPEFLIYFQGTGAADDSGLPNDRFFAVRPEGSVSTLKIQRTERGDSAVYLCASSAGLNQPQHFGDGTRLSIL.

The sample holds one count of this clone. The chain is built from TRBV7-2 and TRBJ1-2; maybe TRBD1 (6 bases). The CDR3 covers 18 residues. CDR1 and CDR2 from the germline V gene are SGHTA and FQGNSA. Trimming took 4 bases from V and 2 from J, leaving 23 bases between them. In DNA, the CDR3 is TGTGCCAGCAGCTCCCAATCCTGGATGACAGGCTTCAACTATGGCTACACCTTC. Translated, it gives CASSSQSWMTGFNYGYTF.

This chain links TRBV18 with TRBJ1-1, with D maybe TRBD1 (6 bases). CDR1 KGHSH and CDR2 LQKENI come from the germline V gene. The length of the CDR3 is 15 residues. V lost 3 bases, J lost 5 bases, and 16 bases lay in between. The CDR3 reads CASSPAQGFWTEAFF. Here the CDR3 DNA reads TGTGCCAGCTCACCTGCGCAGGGGTTTTGGACTGAAGCTTTCTTT.

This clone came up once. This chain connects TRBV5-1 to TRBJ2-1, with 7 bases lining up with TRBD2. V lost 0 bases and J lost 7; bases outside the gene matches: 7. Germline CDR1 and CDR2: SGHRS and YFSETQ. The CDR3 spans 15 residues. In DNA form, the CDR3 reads TGCGCCAGCAGCTTGGAAGCGGGAACCCCTAATGAGCAGTTCTTC. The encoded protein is CASSLEAGTPNEQFF.

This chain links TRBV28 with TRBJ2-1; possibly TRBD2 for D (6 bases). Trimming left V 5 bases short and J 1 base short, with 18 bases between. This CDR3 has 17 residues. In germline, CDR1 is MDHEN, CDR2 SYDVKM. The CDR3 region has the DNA TGTGCCAGCAGTACTCCCGACTCTAGCGTGTCCTACAATGAGCAGTTCTTC. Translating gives CASSTPDSSVSYNEQFF.

CDR3 protein: CASSLEAFLGGGTDTQYF. The CDR3 coding sequence is TGTGCCAGCAGCTTAGAGGCCTTTCTGGGGGGTGGCACAGATACGCAGTATTTT. V and J are TRBV7-2 and TRBJ2-3; D might be TRBD2 (6 bases). The CDR3 is 18 amino acids. Germline CDR1 and CDR2: SGHTA and FQGNSA. V was trimmed by 1 base and J by 1 base, leaving 18 bases between them.

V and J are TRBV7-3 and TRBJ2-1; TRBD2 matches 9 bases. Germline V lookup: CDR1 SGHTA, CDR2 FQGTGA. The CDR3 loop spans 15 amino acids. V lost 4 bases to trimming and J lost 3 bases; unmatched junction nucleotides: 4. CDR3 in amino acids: CASSSVAGVYNEQFF. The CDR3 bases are TGTGCCAGCAGCTCTGTAGCGGGAGTCTACAATGAGCAGTTCTTC.

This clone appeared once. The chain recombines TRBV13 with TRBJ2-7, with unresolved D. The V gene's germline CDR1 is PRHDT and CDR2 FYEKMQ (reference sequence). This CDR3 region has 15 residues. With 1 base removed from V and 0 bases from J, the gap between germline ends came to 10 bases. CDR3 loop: CASSLASLHSYEQYF. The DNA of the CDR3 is TGTGCCAGCAGCTTAGCTAGTCTCCACTCCTACGAGCAGTACTTC.

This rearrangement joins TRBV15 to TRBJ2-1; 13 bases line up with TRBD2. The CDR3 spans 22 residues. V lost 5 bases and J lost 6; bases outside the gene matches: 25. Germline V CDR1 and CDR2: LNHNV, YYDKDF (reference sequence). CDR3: CATSGRSNPGLAGRGQGNEQFF. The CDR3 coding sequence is TGTGCCACCAGCGGACGCTCGAATCCGGGACTAGCGGGACGGGGGCAGGGCAATGAGCAGTTCTTC.

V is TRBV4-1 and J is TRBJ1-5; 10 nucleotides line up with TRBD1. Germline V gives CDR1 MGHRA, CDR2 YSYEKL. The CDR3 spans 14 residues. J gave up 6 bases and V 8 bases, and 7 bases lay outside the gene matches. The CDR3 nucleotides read TGCGCCAGCGCGCGACAGGGGGCTATTCAGCCCCAGCATTTT. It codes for CASARQGAIQPQHF.

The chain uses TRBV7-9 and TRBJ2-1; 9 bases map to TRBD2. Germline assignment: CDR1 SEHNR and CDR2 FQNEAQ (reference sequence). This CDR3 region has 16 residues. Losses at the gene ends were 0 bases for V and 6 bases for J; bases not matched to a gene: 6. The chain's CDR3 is CASSLAKVAGANEQFF. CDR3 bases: TGTGCCAGCAGCTTAGCGAAGGTAGCGGGAGCCAATGAGCAGTTCTTC.

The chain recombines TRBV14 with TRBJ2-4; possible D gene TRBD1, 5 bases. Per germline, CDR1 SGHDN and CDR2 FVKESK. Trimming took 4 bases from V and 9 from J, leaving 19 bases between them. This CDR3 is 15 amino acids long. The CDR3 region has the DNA TGTGCCAGCAGCCGCGGCCCCGAAAAAGGGGTCATTCAGTACTTC. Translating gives CASSRGPEKGVIQYF.

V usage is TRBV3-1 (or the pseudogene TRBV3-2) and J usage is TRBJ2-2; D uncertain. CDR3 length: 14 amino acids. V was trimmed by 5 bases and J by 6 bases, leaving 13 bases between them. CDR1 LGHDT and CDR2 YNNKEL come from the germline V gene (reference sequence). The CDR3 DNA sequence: TGTGCCAGCAGCTCGACTCCGGAGCCCGGGGAGCTGTTTTTT. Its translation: CASSSTPEPGELFF.

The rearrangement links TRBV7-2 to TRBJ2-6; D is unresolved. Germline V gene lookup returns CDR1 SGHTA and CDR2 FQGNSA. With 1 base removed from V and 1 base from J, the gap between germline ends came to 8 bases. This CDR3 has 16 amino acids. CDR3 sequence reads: CASSLDPGSGANVLTF. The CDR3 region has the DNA TGTGCCAGCAGCTTAGATCCCGGGTCTGGGGCCAACGTCCTGACTTTC.

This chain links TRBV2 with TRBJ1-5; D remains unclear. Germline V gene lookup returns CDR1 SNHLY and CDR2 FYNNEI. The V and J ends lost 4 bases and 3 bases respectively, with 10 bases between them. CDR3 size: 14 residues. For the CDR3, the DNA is TGTGCCAGCAGTGTGGGAGCCCTCAATCAGCCCCAGCATTTT. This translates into CASSVGALNQPQHF.

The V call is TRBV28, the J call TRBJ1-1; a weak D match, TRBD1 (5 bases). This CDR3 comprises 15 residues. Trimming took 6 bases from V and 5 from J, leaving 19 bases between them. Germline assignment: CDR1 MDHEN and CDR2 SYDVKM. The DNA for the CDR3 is TGTGCCAGCAGCCCCATGGGGGAGGGATATACTGAAGCTTTCTTT. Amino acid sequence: CASSPMGEGYTEAFF.